This TCR beta chain was documented in a study of blood T cell repertoires in COVID-19. Across the study: Both acute and convalescent COVID-19 samples were obtained from the United States, Italy and Spain. T cells, B-cell-depleted T cells, or PBMCs provided the cDNA or gDNA that served as material.

Trimming removed 4 bases at V and 8 bases at J, with 15 bases between. Germline assignment: CDR1 SGHKS and CDR2 YYEKEE (reference sequence). The CDR3 is 13 residues long. Authors' processing steps: Reference gene primer amplification gave estimated nucleated cell counts. Generated by immunoSEQ multiplex PCR, the TCRdb table keeps only in-frame clones and is missing some. V, J and clone size derive from that table, while D and trimming were established from the DNA sequence. This sample has hundreds of thousands of clones, with around 89% found just once. Sequencing used peripheral blood. This clonotype was sampled from a woman aged 25 to 39 who had recovered from COVID-19. This chain connects TRBV5-5 to TRBJ1-2; tentative D call: TRBD1 (5 bases). The CDR3 reads CASSPWGVAGYTF. In DNA, the CDR3 is TGTGCCAGCAGCCCCTGGGGGGTGGCCGGCTACACCTTC.